These 5 T cell receptor beta chains share one sample of origin, sequenced in a study of T cells in Graves' hyperthyroidism and ophthalmopathy. Amplification yielded TCR beta CDR3 regions, with RNA transcripts as the source. The HTBI set primed first-round TCR CDR3 RT-PCR. TCRdb used MiXCR to reprocess the multiplex PCR reads, holding one entry per CDR3 protein. The sample includes roughly 300,000 distinct CDR3 sequences, approximately 15% of them seen just once. Sequencing input: blood. The origin of the receptors is a woman aged 25-40 years with Graves' hyperthyroidism.

The rearrangement uses TRBV10-3 and TRBJ1-2; possibly TRBD1 for D (6 bases). The germline V gene encodes CDR1 ENHRY and CDR2 SYGVKD. V lost 3 bases to trimming and J lost 7 bases, with 18 bases between them. The CDR3 runs to 15 residues. CDR3 region: CAISENVRGESGYTF. DNA of the CDR3: TGTGCCATCAGTGAAAACGTCAGGGGAGAGTCTGGCTACACCTTC.

This sequence joins TRBV12-3 or TRBV12-4 and TRBJ1-5, with 7 positions matching TRBD1. CDR3 length: 15 amino acids. J was trimmed by 1 base and V by 6 bases; bases with no gene match: 6. CDR3 in amino acids: CASSPDRASNQPQHF. The CDR3 nucleotides are TGTGCCAGCAGCCCTGACAGGGCCAGCAATCAGCCCCAGCATTTT.

This clonotype was found a few times. This chain joins TRBV14 and TRBJ2-1; tentative D call: TRBD2 (6 bases). With 3 bases removed from V and 1 base from J, the gap between germline ends came to 10 bases. This CDR3 has 15 residues. In germline, CDR1 is SGHDN, CDR2 FVKESK. CDR3 bases: TGTGCCAGCAGCCAGACGGCGGGATCCTACAATGAGCAGTTCTTC. It translates to CASSQTAGSYNEQFF. Drawing the rest from reference TRBV14 and TRBJ2-1, the complete variable domain is EAGVTQFPSHSVIEKGQTVTLRCDPISGHDNLYWYRRVMGKEIKFLLHFVKESKQDESGMPNNRFLAERTGGTYSTLKVQPAELEDSGVYFCASSQTAGSYNEQFFGPGTRLTVL.

This clonotype was seen ten or more times. The chain combines TRBV11-3 with TRBJ2-5; TRBD2 matches 7 bases. Trimming at V came to 5 bases and at J to 4 bases, leaving 4 bases not matched to a gene. Per germline, CDR1 SGHNT and CDR2 YENEEA. The CDR3 consists of 13 residues. CDR3 in amino acids: CASSRSGGETQYF. The CDR3 bases are TGTGCCAGCAGCCGCTCGGGGGGAGAGACCCAGTACTTC.

This clonotype was seen a handful of times. This sequence joins TRBV6-1 and TRBJ1-1; D might be TRBD1 (5 bases). V gave up 6 bases and J gave up 6 bases, with 17 bases separating them. Germline V gives CDR1 MNHNS, CDR2 SASEGT. There are 14 residues in the CDR3. DNA for the CDR3: TGTGCCAGCAGAGCTCTCGGGACGCCATCTGAAGCTTTCTTT. Amino acid sequence: CASRALGTPSEAFF.